This T cell receptor (beta chain) came from a study of blood T cell repertoires in COVID-19. Across the whole study: Sources were T cells, B-cell-depleted T cells, or PBMCs; the material itself was cDNA or gDNA.

V dropped 7 bases and J dropped 4 bases, with 16 bases sitting between them. Germline CDR1 SEHNR, CDR2 FQNEAQ (reference sequence). CDR3 size: 14 residues. This clone was seen just once. In the original processing: Estimated nucleated cell counts came from reference gene primer amplification. Assay used: immunoSEQ multiplex PCR; TCRdb lists only in-frame clones, some missing. That table is the source of V, J and clone size, and D and trimming were worked out from the DNA. The table shows around 140,000 clones, with around 90% occurring only once. V is TRBV7-9 and J is TRBJ1-2; a possible D gene is TRBD1 (6 bases). This TCR was recovered from a woman aged 55-69 years with acute or convalescent COVID-19. Sequencing used peripheral blood. The CDR3 sequence is CASITGLAPYGYTF. CDR3 bases: TGTGCCAGCATCACAGGGTTGGCCCCCTATGGCTACACCTTC. The complete variable domain, with remaining parts taken from reference TRBV7-9 and TRBJ1-2, reads DTGVSQNPRHKITKRGQNVTFRCDPISEHNRLYWYRQTLGQGPEFLTYFQNEAQLEKSRLLSDRFSAERPKGSFSTLEIQRTEQGDSAMYLCASITGLAPYGYTFGSGTRLTVV.